These 9 T cell receptor beta chains were sequenced from one sample in a study of cytomegalovirus exposure and HLA in healthy donors. Libraries were prepared by immunoSEQ multiplex PCR; TCRdb keeps only in-frame clonotypes and omits some of them. The sample yields 200,000 or so clones, around 83% seen once. The sequencing sample was made of PBMCs. These TCRs come from a woman aged 25 to 45 in good health and CMV-seropositive.

V usage is TRBV25-1 and J usage is TRBJ2-7; TRBD1 aligns across 10 bases. This CDR3 region has 15 residues. CDR1 is MGHDK and CDR2 is SYGVNS in the germline V gene. The ends lost 6 bases at V and 5 bases at J; junction bases unmatched: 10. The CDR3 DNA reads TGTGCCAGCAGGGACTACGGGGACAGGGGCCACGAGCAGTACTTC. Amino acid sequence: CASRDYGDRGHEQYF.

The rearrangement joins TRBV5-1 to TRBJ1-1; tentatively, D is TRBD1 (6 bases). This CDR3 has 17 residues. Germline loops: CDR1 SGHRS, CDR2 YFSETQ. The V end was cut by 3 bases, the J end by 5 bases, with 23 bases between. CDR3 nucleotides: TGCGCCAGCAGCTGGGAGGGGGGTCCCGGTGGGCGAACTGAAGCTTTCTTT. The encoded protein is CASSWEGGPGGRTEAFF.

The chain recombines TRBV7-9 with TRBJ2-2; 14 bases map to TRBD2. Unmatched junction bases numbered 10, after V lost 5 bases and J lost 2 bases. The CDR3 consists of 19 residues. Germline assignment: CDR1 SEHNR and CDR2 FQNEAQ (reference sequence). The DNA of the CDR3 is TGTGCCAGCAGCCAGGGACTAGCGGGAGCCTCGTCAAACACCGGGGAGCTGTTTTTT. Protein sequence: CASSQGLAGASSNTGELFF.

V usage is TRBV30 and J usage is TRBJ2-2, with 9 bases lining up with TRBD1. This CDR3 is built from 13 residues. V lost 8 bases, J lost 6 bases, and 7 bases stayed unmatched. Germline V gives CDR1 GTSNPN, CDR2 SVGIG (reference sequence). CDR3 sequence: CAASQGAPGELFF. The CDR3 nucleotides are TGTGCCGCTTCACAGGGGGCGCCCGGGGAGCTGTTTTTT.

The CDR3 here is CASSGPSGLSYEQYF. CDR3 coding DNA: TGTGCCAGCAGCGGCCCTAGCGGACTCTCCTACGAGCAGTACTTC. The chain has TRBV9 and TRBJ2-7; 7 bases map to TRBD2. V was pared by 3 bases and J by 0 bases, with 6 bases of the junction left unmatched. Germline V gene sequence: CDR1 SGDLS, CDR2 YYNGEE. The CDR3 length is 15 residues.

V and J are TRBV27 and TRBJ2-7, with TRBD1 as a possible D gene (6 bases). Germline V CDR1 and CDR2: MNHEY, SMNVEV (reference sequence). This CDR3 is 13 amino acids long. V lost 5 bases and J lost 5, with 13 bases in between. CDR3 residues: CASSLQQGHEQYF. Written as DNA, the CDR3 is TGTGCCAGCAGTCTACAACAGGGCCACGAGCAGTACTTC.

The chain combines TRBV7-6 with TRBJ2-3; 7 nucleotides match TRBD2. The CDR3 loop spans 14 amino acids. The V gene's germline CDR1 is SGHVS and CDR2 FNYEAQ. V was pared by 3 bases and J by 6 bases, with 6 bases of the junction left unmatched. The CDR3 sequence is CASSFEAGWDTQYF. CDR3 nucleotide sequence: TGTGCCAGCAGCTTTGAAGCGGGATGGGATACGCAGTATTTT.

This clone turned up a few times. V gene TRBV2 combines with J gene TRBJ1-5, with D unresolved. V was clipped by 4 bases and J by 1 base, with 14 bases between them. Germline V CDR1 and CDR2: SNHLY, FYNNEI. The CDR3 extends over 16 amino acids. In DNA, the CDR3 is TGTGCCAGCAGTGGTGTGGTTTCTGGCAGCAATCAGCCCCAGCATTTT. Translated: CASSGVVSGSNQPQHF.

The rearrangement links TRBV25-1 to TRBJ2-1, with D perhaps TRBD2 (6 bases). Trimming stripped 5 bases from V and 10 bases from J, with 15 bases between. The CDR3 totals 13 residues. The germline V gene has CDR1 MGHDK and CDR2 SYGVNS. The CDR3 coding sequence is TGTGCCAGCAGTAATTCCGGGACTGAGGAGCAGTTCTTC. Its protein is CASSNSGTEEQFF.